Each of the 8 T cell receptor beta chains below was sequenced from the same sample in a study of neurological immune-mediated disorders. Time point given: longitudinal time-point 1 (baseline). MiXCR, applied by TCRdb to the 5' RACE reads, yields one record per CDR3 protein. The sample contains tens of thousands of distinct CDR3 sequences, around 10% of which appear only once. Sequencing was carried out using PBMCs. These receptors were obtained from a male donor with HTLV-1-associated myelopathy (HAM/TSP).

This clonotype was observed many times. The genes are TRBV5-1 and TRBJ2-5; TRBD1 or TRBD2 may be the D gene (5 bases each). The germline gives CDR1 SGHRS, CDR2 YFSETQ. Trimming stripped 4 bases from V and 5 bases from J, with 24 bases between. The CDR3 is 17 residues long. The CDR3 DNA reads as TGCGCCAGCAGCCGGGGCCAGACATTTCCCCCGGGCGAGACCCAGTACTTC. Translated, it gives CASSRGQTFPPGETQYF.

This clonotype counts as medium-sized. The J gene is TRBJ2-1, the V gene TRBV10-3; 11 bases fit TRBD2. Germline V gene sequence: CDR1 ENHRY, CDR2 SYGVKD. The CDR3 is 17 residues long. Trimming at V came to 0 bases and at J to 5 bases, leaving 6 bases not matched to a gene. The CDR3 coding sequence is TGTGCCATCAGTGAGTCCGCACTAGCGGGGGAACACAATGAGCAGTTCTTC. Protein sequence: CAISESALAGEHNEQFF.

A few counts support this clonotype. The rearrangement joins TRBV6-5 to TRBJ2-3; 8 bases align to TRBD2. CDR1 and CDR2 from the germline V gene are MNHEY and SVGAGI. The trim removed 1 base at V and 2 bases at J, leaving 8 bases unmatched. This CDR3 region has 17 residues. The CDR3 region has the DNA TGTGCCAGCAGTTACTTCGGGACTAGTAGTTCCACAGATACGCAGTATTTT. Protein sequence: CASSYFGTSSSTDTQYF.

The table lists this clonotype with many counts. The chain links TRBV3-1 to TRBJ1-1, with D perhaps matching TRBD1 (5 bases). The CDR3 is 14 amino acids. Trimming shortened V by 1 base and J by 7 bases, and 13 bases separated the two germline ends. Germline V gene lookup returns CDR1 LGHDT and CDR2 YNNKEL (reference sequence). This CDR3 reads CASSQAGFYNEAFF. The CDR3 region has the DNA TGTGCCAGCAGCCAAGCAGGGTTCTATAATGAAGCTTTCTTT.

The table lists this clonotype with many counts. The rearrangement uses TRBV20-1 and TRBJ1-6; 9 nucleotides align to TRBD1. The CDR3 is 13 residues long. Per the germline V gene, CDR1 is DFQATT and CDR2 is SNEGSKA (reference sequence). Trimming removed 4 bases from V and 7 bases from J; junction bases left unmatched: 2. CDR3 nucleotide sequence: TGCAGTGCTATACAGGGGGCGAATTCACCCCTCCACTTT. It specifies CSAIQGANSPLHF.

This clonotype was counted many times. This rearrangement joins TRBV7-2 to TRBJ1-4, with D possibly TRBD1 on 5 matching bases. V shed 5 bases and J shed 8 bases, with 18 bases lying between them. Germline V gene sequence: CDR1 SGHTA, CDR2 FQGNSA. The CDR3 spans 15 residues. The CDR3 reads CASSAGGVIGEKLFF. CDR3 DNA sequence: TGTGCCAGCAGCGCCGGGGGAGTCATCGGCGAAAAACTGTTTTTT.

There are many counts of this clonotype. This chain uses TRBV29-1 with TRBJ2-7; 7 bases align to TRBD1. V was clipped by 6 bases and J by 3 bases; unmatched bases: 8. The CDR3 is 13 residues long. CDR1 and CDR2 from the germline V gene are SQVTM and ANQGSEA. CDR3 sequence: CSVHTGAGYEQYF. CDR3 DNA: TGCAGCGTCCACACAGGGGCTGGCTACGAGCAGTACTTC.

The chain's CDR3 is CASSQDLQRGARRAEQFF. Written as DNA, the CDR3 is TGTGCCAGCAGCCAAGATCTTCAGCGGGGGGCCCGTAGGGCTGAGCAGTTCTTC. The genes are TRBV4-2 and TRBJ2-1; 9 nucleotides align to TRBD2. The V and J ends lost 0 bases and 9 bases, in that order; junction bases with no gene match: 15. This CDR3 has 18 amino acids. CDR1 LGHNA and CDR2 YNFKEQ come from the germline V gene.